This T cell receptor beta chain appears in the sequencing data of a study of T cells in Graves' hyperthyroidism and ophthalmopathy. Study-wide points: In the blood, most expanded thyroid clonotypes above 0.001 appeared as well. Prediction of ophthalmopathy progression came a median 6.5 months pre-onset.

RNA transcripts were the template for amplifying TCR beta CDR3 regions. The TCR CDR3 first-round RT-PCR relied on the HTBI primer set. MiXCR, applied by TCRdb to the multiplex PCR reads, yields one record per CDR3 protein. Of roughly 520,000 distinct CDR3 sequences in the sample, around 24% are singletons; the top ten hold around 10%. The CDR3 is 16 amino acids. Per germline, CDR1 LNHDA and CDR2 SQIVND (reference sequence). With 3 bases removed from V and 0 bases from J, the gap between germline ends came to 12 bases. Every diagnosis used clinical symptoms, serum thyroxine and TRAb, thyroid ultrasound and orbital computed tomography. It was approximately 9.7 ml of fresh peripheral blood that supplied the PBMCs. This clonotype was observed at least ten times. Its antigen is still unknown.

The material sequenced was blood. The chain carries TRBV19 and TRBJ1-5; D is unclear. This TCR was recovered from a woman younger than 45 with Graves' ophthalmopathy. The CDR3 is CASSIGDSDSNQPQHF. CDR3 nucleotide sequence: TGTGCCAGTAGTATCGGGGATTCCGATAGCAATCAGCCCCAGCATTTT.